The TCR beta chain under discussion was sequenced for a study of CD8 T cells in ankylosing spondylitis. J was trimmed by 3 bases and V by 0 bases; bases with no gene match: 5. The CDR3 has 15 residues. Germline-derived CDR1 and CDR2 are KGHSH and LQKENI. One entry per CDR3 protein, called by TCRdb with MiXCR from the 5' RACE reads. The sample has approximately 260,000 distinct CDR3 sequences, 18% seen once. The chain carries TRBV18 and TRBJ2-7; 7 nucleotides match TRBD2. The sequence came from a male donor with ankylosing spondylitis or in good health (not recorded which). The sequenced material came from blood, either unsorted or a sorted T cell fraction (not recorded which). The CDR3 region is CASSPPLAVSYEQYF. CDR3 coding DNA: TGTGCCAGCTCACCACCGCTAGCGGTAAGCTACGAGCAGTACTTC.